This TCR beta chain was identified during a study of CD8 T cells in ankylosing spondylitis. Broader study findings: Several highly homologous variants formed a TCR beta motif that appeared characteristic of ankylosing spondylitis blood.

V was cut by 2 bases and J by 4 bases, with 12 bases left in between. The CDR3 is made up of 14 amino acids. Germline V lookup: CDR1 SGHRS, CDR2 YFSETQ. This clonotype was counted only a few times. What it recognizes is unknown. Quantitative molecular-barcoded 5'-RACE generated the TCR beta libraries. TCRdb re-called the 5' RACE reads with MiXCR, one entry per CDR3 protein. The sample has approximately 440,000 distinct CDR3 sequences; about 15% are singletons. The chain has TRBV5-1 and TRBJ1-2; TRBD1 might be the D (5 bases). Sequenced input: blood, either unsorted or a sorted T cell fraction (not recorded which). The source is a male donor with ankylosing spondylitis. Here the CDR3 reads CASSFGTAVYGYTF. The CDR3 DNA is TGCGCCAGCAGCTTTGGGACGGCCGTCTATGGCTACACCTTC.